This T cell receptor beta chain was recovered during a study of cytomegalovirus exposure and HLA in healthy donors. The germline V and J ends were trimmed by 5 bases and 10 bases, with 12 bases remaining between them. The CDR3 sequence is 12 residues long. CDR1 is KGHSY, CDR2 FQNENV, per germline. Using immunoSEQ multiplex PCR, the repertoire was profiled, and TCRdb retains in-frame clones only, with some absent. In the table there are tens of thousands of clones, around four fifths of which are singletons. Sequencing input: PBMCs. The V gene is TRBV16, the J gene TRBJ2-1; D call uncertain. The clonotype originates from a man aged 25 to 45 in good health and CMV-seronegative. As DNA, the CDR3 is TGTGCCAGCAGCTACGGCGGAAGGGAGCAGTTCTTC. Protein: CASSYGGREQFF. Together with reference TRBV16 and TRBJ2-1, the CDR3 gives the full variable domain: GEEVAQTPKHLVRGEGQKAKLYCAPIKGHSYVFWYQQVLKNEFKFLISFQNENVFDETGMPKERFSAKCLPNSPCSLEIQATKLEDSAVYFCASSYGGREQFFGPGTRLTVL.